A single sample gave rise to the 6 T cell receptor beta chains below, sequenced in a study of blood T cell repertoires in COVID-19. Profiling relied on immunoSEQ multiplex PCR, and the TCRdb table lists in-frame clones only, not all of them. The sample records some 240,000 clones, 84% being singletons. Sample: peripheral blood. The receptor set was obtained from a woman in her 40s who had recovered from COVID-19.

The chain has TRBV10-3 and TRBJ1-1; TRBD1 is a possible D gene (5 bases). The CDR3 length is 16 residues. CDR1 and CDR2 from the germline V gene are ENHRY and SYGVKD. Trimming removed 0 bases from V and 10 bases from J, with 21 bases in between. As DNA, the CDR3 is TGTGCCATCAGTGAGTCGGTTGTGGGGCAGGGCCAGGGAGCTTTCTTT. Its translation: CAISESVVGQGQGAFF.

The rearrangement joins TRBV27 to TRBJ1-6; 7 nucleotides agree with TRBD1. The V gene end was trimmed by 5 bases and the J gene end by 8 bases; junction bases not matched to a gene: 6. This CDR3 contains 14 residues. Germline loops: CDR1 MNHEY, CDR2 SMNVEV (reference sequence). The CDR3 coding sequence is TGTGCCAGCAGTACCCAGGGACAGCATTCACCCCTCCACTTT. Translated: CASSTQGQHSPLHF.

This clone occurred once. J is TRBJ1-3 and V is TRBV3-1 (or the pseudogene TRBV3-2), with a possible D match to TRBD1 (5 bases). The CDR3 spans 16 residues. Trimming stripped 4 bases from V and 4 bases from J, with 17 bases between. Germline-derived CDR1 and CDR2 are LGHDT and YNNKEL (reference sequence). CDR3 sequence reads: CASSPIFRVPGNTIYF. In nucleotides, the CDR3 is TGTGCCAGCAGCCCCATATTCAGGGTACCGGGAAACACCATATATTTT.

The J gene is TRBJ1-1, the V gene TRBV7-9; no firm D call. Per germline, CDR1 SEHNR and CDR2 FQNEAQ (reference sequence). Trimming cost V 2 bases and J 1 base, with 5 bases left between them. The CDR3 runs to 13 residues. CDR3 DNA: TGTGCCAGCAGCTTATCTAAGAACACTGAAGCTTTCTTT. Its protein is CASSLSKNTEAFF.

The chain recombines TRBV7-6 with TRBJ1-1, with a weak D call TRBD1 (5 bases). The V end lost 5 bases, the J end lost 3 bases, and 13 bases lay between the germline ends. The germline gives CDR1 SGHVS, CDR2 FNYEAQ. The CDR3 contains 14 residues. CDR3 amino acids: CASSTLDSHTEAFF. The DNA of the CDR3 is TGTGCCAGCAGCACCCTAGACAGTCACACTGAAGCTTTCTTT.

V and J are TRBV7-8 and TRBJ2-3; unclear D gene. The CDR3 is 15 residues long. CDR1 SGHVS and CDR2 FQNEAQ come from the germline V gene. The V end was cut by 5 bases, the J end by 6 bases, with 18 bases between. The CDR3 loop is CASSPRHMIVDTQYF. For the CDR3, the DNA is TGTGCCAGCAGCCCCCGACATATGATCGTCGATACGCAGTATTTT.